The TCR beta chain described here comes from a study of CD8+ T cells in alopecia areata. cDNA serving as the sequencing template came from extracted, reverse transcribed RNA. Generated by immunoSEQ multiplex PCR, the TCRdb table keeps only in-frame clones and is missing some. This sample has 150,000 to 200,000 clones, with around 58% found just once. Broader study findings: Relative to normal scalp, lesional scalp, especially alopecia totalis/universalis, showed higher clonality. Tofacitinib produced a significant decrease in scalp clonality and in expanded CD8+ clones among the top 100. A great number of expanded lesional clones endured in scalp and blood during tofacitinib. Sequenced scalp T cells also include alphabeta T cells resident in normal skin.

Germline CDR1 is SGDLS and CDR2 is YYNGEE. This CDR3 contains 14 residues. With 4 bases removed from V and 6 bases from J, the gap between germline ends came to 11 bases. In the case of this clone: The antigen is undetermined.

Documented treatment: oral pan-JAK inhibitor, 5-10 mg twice daily. The material was CD8+ T cells sorted from blood, obtained at week 24, from a patient treated with tofacitinib. The V gene is TRBV9, the J gene TRBJ1-6; D not certain. This clonotype was obtained from a human donor with alopecia areata. CDR3 in DNA: TGTGCCAGCAGCCCCGGCCCGCCTAATTCACCCCTCCACTTT. Protein sequence: CASSPGPPNSPLHF.